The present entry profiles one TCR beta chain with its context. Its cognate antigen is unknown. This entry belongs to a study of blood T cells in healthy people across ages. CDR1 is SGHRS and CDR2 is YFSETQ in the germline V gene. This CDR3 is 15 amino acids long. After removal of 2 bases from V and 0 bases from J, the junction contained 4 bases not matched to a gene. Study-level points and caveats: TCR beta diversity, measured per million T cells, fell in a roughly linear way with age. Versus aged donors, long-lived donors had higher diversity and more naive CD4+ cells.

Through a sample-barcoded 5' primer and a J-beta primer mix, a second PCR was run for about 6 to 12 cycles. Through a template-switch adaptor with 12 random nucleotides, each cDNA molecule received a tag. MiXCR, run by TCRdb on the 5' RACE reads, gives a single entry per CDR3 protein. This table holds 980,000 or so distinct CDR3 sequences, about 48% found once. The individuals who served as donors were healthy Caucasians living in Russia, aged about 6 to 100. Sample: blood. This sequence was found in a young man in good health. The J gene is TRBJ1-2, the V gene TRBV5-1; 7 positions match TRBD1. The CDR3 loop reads CASSLQGIANYGYTF. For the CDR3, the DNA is TGCGCCAGCAGCTTACAGGGGATAGCTAACTATGGCTACACCTTC.